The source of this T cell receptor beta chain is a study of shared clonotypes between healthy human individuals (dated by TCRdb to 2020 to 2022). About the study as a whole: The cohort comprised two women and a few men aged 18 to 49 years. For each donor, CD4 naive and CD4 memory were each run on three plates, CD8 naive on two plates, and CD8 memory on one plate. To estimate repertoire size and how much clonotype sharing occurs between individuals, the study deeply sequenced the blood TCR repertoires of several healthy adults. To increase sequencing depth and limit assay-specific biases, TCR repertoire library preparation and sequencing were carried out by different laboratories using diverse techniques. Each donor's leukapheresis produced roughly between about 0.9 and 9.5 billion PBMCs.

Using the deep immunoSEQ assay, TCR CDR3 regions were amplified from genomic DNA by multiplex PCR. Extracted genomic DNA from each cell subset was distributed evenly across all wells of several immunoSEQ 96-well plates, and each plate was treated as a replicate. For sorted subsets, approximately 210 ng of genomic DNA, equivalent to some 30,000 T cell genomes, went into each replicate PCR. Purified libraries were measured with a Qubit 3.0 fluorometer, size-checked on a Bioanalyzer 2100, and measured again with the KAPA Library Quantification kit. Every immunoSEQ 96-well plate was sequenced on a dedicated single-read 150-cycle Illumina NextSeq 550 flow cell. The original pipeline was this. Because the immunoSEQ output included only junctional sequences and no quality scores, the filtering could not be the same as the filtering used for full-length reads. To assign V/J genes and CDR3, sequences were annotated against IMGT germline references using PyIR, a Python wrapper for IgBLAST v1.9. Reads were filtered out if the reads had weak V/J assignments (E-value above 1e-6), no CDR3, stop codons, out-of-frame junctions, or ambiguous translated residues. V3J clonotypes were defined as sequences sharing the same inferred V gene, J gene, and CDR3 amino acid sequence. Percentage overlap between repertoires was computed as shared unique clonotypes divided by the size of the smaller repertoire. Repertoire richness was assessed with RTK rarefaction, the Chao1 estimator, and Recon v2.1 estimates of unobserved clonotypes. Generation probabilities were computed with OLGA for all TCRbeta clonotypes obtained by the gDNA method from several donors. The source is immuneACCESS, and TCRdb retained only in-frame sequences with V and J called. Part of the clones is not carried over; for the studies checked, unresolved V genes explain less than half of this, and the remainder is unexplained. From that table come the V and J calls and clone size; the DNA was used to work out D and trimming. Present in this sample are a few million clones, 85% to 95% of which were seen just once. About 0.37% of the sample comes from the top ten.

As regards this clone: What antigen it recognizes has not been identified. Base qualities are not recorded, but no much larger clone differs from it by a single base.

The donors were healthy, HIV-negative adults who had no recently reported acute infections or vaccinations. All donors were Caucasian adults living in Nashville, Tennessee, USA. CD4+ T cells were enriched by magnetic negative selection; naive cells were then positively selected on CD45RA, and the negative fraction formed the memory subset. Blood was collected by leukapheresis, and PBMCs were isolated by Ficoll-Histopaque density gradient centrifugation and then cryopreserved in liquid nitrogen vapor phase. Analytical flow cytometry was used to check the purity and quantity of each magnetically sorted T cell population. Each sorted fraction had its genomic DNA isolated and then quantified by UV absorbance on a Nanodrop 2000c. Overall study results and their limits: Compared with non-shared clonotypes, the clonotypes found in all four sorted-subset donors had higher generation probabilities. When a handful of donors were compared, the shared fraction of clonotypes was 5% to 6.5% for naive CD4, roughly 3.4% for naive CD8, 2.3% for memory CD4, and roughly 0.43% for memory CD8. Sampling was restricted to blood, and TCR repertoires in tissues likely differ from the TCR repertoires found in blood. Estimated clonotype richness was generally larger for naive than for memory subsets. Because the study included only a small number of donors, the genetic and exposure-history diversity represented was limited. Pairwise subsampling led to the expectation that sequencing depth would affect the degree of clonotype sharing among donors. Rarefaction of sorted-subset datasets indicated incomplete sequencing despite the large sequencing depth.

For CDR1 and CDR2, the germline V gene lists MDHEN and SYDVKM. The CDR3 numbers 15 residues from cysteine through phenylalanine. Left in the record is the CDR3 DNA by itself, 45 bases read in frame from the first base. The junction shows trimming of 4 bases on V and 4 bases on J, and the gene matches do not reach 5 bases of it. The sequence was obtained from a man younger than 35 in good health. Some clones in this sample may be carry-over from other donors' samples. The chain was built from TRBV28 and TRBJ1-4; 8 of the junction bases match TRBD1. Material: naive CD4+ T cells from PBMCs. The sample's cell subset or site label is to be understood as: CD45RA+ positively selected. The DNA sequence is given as TGTGCCAGCAGTTCGCCGGACAGGGATAATGAAAAACTGTTTTTT. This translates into CASSSPDRDNEKLFF.